Included here is one T cell receptor beta chain sequence, with context. Antigen specificity is unknown. CDR1 LGHNA and CDR2 YSLEER come from the germline V gene. CDR3 length equals 14 residues. The V end lost 0 bases, the J end lost 3 bases, and 7 bases lay between the germline ends. cDNA libraries of TCR beta carried unique molecular identifiers. Each CDR3 protein is one row after TCRdb ran MiXCR on the PCR reads. Among roughly 700,000 distinct CDR3 sequences, 30% were seen once, and the ten largest hold around 0.6%. The data derive from a study of post-analysis software for immune sequencing data. Study results and limitations: In patients, TRBV5-6, TRBV5-1 and TRBV20-1 belonged to four or five TRBV segments found more frequently than in controls.

Source material: blood. This clonotype was obtained from a girl under 18 with multiple sclerosis. V and J are TRBV4-3 and TRBJ2-3; weak D call: TRBD2 (6 bases). The CDR3 DNA follows: TGCGCCAGCAGCCAAGATGGAGGGACAGATACGCAGTATTTT. This encodes CASSQDGGTDTQYF.